These 19 T cell receptor beta chains were sequenced from one sample in a study of Ad26.COV2.S vaccination and SARS-CoV-2 variants (dated by TCRdb to about 2021). This specimen's treatment or condition label, interpreted: around 19 received Ad26.COV2.S at low or high dose, single or two shots; about 5 received placebo; per-sample allocation not given. Repertoires of vaccine and placebo recipients were sequenced from samples taken on day 63 after the first injection. Library preparation was by the immunoSEQ multiplex PCR assay. TCRdb took over this immuneACCESS table, retaining in-frame rearrangements with V and J assigned. Such tables are incomplete; in checked studies, under half of the missing clones stem from an unresolved V gene, and the remainder is unexplained. In this sample the table shows 300,000 to 400,000 clones, roughly 90% of which occur a single time. Over 5% of the sample rests with the top ten.

The source material was peripheral blood, sampled in a trial of Ad26.COV2.S vaccine versus placebo. These receptors were taken from a person aged 18-60 years who received the Ad26.COV2.S COVID-19 vaccine or a placebo.

V gene TRBV6-2 or TRBV6-3 combines with J gene TRBJ1-5; D not certain. V was trimmed by 2 bases and J by 7 bases, leaving 9 bases between them. The CDR3 runs 13 residues. Germline assignment: CDR1 MNHEY and CDR2 SVGEGT. CDR3 nucleotide sequence: TGTGCCAGCAGTTACCTCCCGTCGCAGCCCCAGCATTTT. This encodes CASSYLPSQPQHF.

In nucleotides, the CDR3 is TGTGCCACCAGCAGAGATAGGATGGGCACCGGGGAGCTGTTTTTT. Encoded protein: CATSRDRMGTGELFF. The chain couples TRBV15 to TRBJ2-2; D is unclear. The germline V gene encodes CDR1 LNHNV and CDR2 YYDKDF (reference sequence). The V and J ends lost 0 bases and 4 bases respectively, with 9 bases between them. This CDR3 contains 15 residues.

The chain combines TRBV3-1 (or the pseudogene TRBV3-2) with TRBJ1-2, with no clear D. Trimming shortened V by 1 base and J by 2 bases, and 11 bases separated the two germline ends. Germline V gene sequence: CDR1 LGHDT, CDR2 YNNKEL (reference sequence). The CDR3 is 15 residues long. The CDR3: CASSQGMGGNYGYTF. As DNA, the CDR3 is TGTGCCAGCAGCCAAGGAATGGGAGGCAACTATGGCTACACCTTC.

V is TRBV3-1 (or the pseudogene TRBV3-2) and J is TRBJ1-2, with TRBD1 matching 7 bases. The CDR3 is 13 amino acids. The ends lost 6 bases at V and 3 bases at J; junction bases unmatched: 4. CDR1 is LGHDT, CDR2 YNNKEL, per germline (reference sequence). This CDR3 reads CASSPTGYYGYTF. The CDR3 region has the DNA TGTGCCAGCAGTCCGACAGGGTACTATGGCTACACCTTC.

The chain couples TRBV7-9 to TRBJ1-4; D is unresolved. Trimming took off 10 bases at V and 7 bases at J, with 19 bases between the two ends. The CDR3 has 14 residues. Germline CDR1 SEHNR, CDR2 FQNEAQ (reference sequence). CDR3 nucleotides: TGTGCCACTATGGGTGGGCCCGGGGTTGAAAAACTGTTTTTT. As protein: CATMGGPGVEKLFF.

The chain links TRBV28 to TRBJ1-1; D is uncertain. Trimming shortened V by 10 bases and J by 2 bases, and 29 bases separated the two germline ends. CDR1 MDHEN and CDR2 SYDVKM come from the germline V gene. This CDR3 has 18 residues. The DNA of the CDR3 is TGTGCCACCACTAAGGAACGTGGCGGACTCAGAATTAACACTGAAGCTTTCTTT. The encoded protein is CATTKERGGLRINTEAFF.

This clone was seen only a few times. V and J are TRBV5-1 and TRBJ2-1; D call uncertain. Trimming pared 2 bases from V and 9 bases from J, leaving 21 bases between. The CDR3 is 16 residues long. CDR1 and CDR2 (germline): SGHRS, YFSETQ. The CDR3 region is CASSLTDRWPTVEQFF. The CDR3 DNA follows: TGCGCCAGCAGCTTAACAGATAGATGGCCTACGGTTGAGCAGTTCTTC.

CDR3: CASSVNGGSGEKLFF. CDR3 nucleotide sequence: TGTGCCAGCAGCGTTAACGGAGGGTCGGGGGAAAAACTGTTTTTT. The rearrangement links TRBV6-5 to TRBJ1-4, with D hard to call. Between the trimmed V and J ends, which lost 6 bases and 8 bases, there was a span of 19 bases. CDR1 is MNHEY and CDR2 is SVGAGI in the germline V gene. This CDR3 is built from 15 residues.

The chain has TRBV12-5 and TRBJ2-3, with D perhaps matching TRBD2 (6 bases). Per germline, CDR1 LGHNT and CDR2 FRNRAP. The CDR3 extends over 19 amino acids. Trimming took 0 bases from V and 2 from J, leaving 21 bases between them. Here the CDR3 reads CASGLVPPSRGNLTDTQYF. Here the CDR3 DNA reads TGTGCTAGTGGTTTGGTACCCCCTTCTCGCGGGAACCTCACAGATACGCAGTATTTT.

This rearrangement joins TRBV7-2 to TRBJ2-2; a possible D gene is TRBD2 (6 bases). This CDR3 comprises 14 residues. Per the germline V gene, CDR1 is SGHTA and CDR2 is FQGNSA. The V end was cut by 1 base, the J end by 6 bases, with 9 bases between. CDR3 coding DNA: TGTGCCAGCAGCTTAGGACTAGTCCCCGGGGAGCTGTTTTTT. Translating gives CASSLGLVPGELFF.

V gene TRBV25-1 combines with J gene TRBJ1-1; D call uncertain. CDR1 MGHDK and CDR2 SYGVNS come from the germline V gene. The CDR3 sequence is 11 residues long. Trimming took 6 bases from V and 0 from J, leaving 2 bases between them. Here the CDR3 reads CASRVNTEAFF. The CDR3 nucleotides are TGTGCCAGCAGGGTGAACACTGAAGCTTTCTTT.

V usage is TRBV7-2 and J usage is TRBJ2-3; D uncertain. Deletions cut 0 bases from V and 2 bases from J, with 15 bases between. The CDR3 has 17 residues. Germline CDR1 reads SGHTA; CDR2 reads FQGNSA. CDR3 nucleotides: TGTGCCAGCAGCTTAGCGGGGTCCCCTACGCTCACAGATACGCAGTATTTT. It codes for CASSLAGSPTLTDTQYF.

The rearrangement joins TRBV18 to TRBJ2-3; 8 bases are shared with TRBD2. This CDR3 is 16 amino acids long. V shed 6 bases, J shed 9 bases, and the junction held 17 bases outside the gene matches. The germline gives CDR1 KGHSH, CDR2 LQKENI. The CDR3 bases are TGTGCCAGCTCCCCTGAGGTTGCGGGGGGACCCTCGACGCAGTATTTT. This gives the protein CASSPEVAGGPSTQYF.

The CDR3, as DNA: TGTGCCAGCAGCACTAGCGGGAGTCCTTACAATGAGCAGTTCTTC. This encodes CASSTSGSPYNEQFF. The J gene is TRBJ2-1, the V gene TRBV5-4; the match to TRBD2 covers 11 bases. The CDR3 contains 15 residues. Germline-derived CDR1 and CDR2 are SGHNT and YYREEE (reference sequence). V shed 4 bases and J 4 bases; nucleotides not matched to a gene: 4.

This chain joins TRBV6-1 and TRBJ2-7; no clear D. The V and J ends lost 3 bases and 3 bases respectively, with 3 bases between them. The CDR3 is made up of 11 amino acids. Germline loops: CDR1 MNHNS, CDR2 SASEGT. The CDR3 nucleotides read TGTGCCAGCAGTGACCTCTACGAGCAGTACTTC. It specifies CASSDLYEQYF.

The V and J genes are TRBV6-2 or TRBV6-3 and TRBJ1-1; D is ambiguous. The CDR3 loop spans 18 amino acids. Trimming stripped 2 bases from V and 0 bases from J, with 19 bases between. Germline V gene sequence: CDR1 MNHEY, CDR2 SVGEGT. As DNA, the CDR3 is TGTGCCAGCAGTTACGATGAGAGGAGAACCTTCATGAACACTGAAGCTTTCTTT. Protein product: CASSYDERRTFMNTEAFF.

The V and J genes are TRBV28 and TRBJ1-1; D possibly corresponds to TRBD1 (5 bases). The CDR3 is 16 residues long. Germline V gives CDR1 MDHEN, CDR2 SYDVKM. The germline V and J ends were trimmed by 7 bases and 1 base, with 19 bases remaining between them. The CDR3: CASNTLGGRWNTEAFF. The CDR3 region has the DNA TGTGCCAGCAACACCTTGGGGGGACGATGGAACACTGAAGCTTTCTTT.

V gene TRBV27 combines with J gene TRBJ1-5; the D gene is possibly TRBD1 (6 bases). The germline gives CDR1 MNHEY, CDR2 SMNVEV (reference sequence). The V gene lost 6 bases and the J gene lost 1 base, with 13 bases spanning the gap. This CDR3 has 15 amino acids. The DNA for the CDR3 is TGTGCCAGCAGCCCAGGACAGATAAGCAATCAGCCCCAGCATTTT. This gives the protein CASSPGQISNQPQHF.

This clone has only one observation. The rearrangement uses TRBV7-3 and TRBJ2-3, with a weak D call TRBD1 (5 bases). Germline assignment: CDR1 SGHTA and CDR2 FQGTGA. Trimming took off 3 bases at V and 6 bases at J, with 16 bases between the two ends. The CDR3 has 15 residues. The CDR3 DNA reads as TGTGCCAGCAGCTTGTTTGGGGATGGGGCGGATACGCAGTATTTT. Protein: CASSLFGDGADTQYF.